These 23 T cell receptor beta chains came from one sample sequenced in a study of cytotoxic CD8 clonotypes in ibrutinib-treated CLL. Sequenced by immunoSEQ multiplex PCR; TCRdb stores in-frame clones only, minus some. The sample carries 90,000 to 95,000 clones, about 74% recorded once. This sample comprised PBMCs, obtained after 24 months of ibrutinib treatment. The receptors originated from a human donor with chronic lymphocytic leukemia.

The CDR3: CASSPTLDSGGRVWYGYTF. In nucleotides, the CDR3 is TGCGCCAGCAGCCCTACCCTCGACAGTGGAGGGAGGGTTTGGTATGGCTACACCTTC. The rearrangement uses TRBV4-3 and TRBJ1-2, with a possible D match to TRBD1 (5 bases). V was trimmed by 4 bases and J by 5 bases, leaving 29 bases between them. The CDR3 spans 19 residues. Germline CDR1 LGHNA, CDR2 YSLEER.

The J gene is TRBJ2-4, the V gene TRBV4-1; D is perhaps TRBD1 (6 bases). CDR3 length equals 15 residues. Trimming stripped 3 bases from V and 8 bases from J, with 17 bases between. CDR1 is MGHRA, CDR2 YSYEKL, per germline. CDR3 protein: CASSQVQGLMDIQYF. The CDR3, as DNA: TGCGCCAGCAGCCAGGTACAGGGTTTGATGGACATTCAGTACTTC.

The CDR3 is CASSRNSVGEKLFF. Here the CDR3 DNA reads TGTGCCAGCAGCCGTAACAGCGTCGGCGAAAAACTGTTTTTT. J is TRBJ1-4 and V is TRBV14; D is undetermined. Deletions cut 4 bases from V and 8 bases from J, with 14 bases between. CDR1 is SGHDN, CDR2 FVKESK, per germline. The CDR3 has 14 residues.

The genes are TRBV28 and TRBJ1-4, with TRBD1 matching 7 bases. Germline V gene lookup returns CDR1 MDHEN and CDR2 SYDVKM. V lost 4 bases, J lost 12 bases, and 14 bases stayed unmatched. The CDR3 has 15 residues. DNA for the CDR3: TGTGCCAGCAGTTCCCCCAGGACAGGTAGCGGGGAACTGTTTTTT. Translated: CASSSPRTGSGELFF.

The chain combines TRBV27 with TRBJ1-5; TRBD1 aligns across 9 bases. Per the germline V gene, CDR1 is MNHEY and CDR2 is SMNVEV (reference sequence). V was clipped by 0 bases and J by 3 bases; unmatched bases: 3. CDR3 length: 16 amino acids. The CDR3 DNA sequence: TGTGCCAGCAGTTTATCGGGGACAGGGTCCAATCAGCCCCAGCATTTT. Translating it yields CASSLSGTGSNQPQHF.

Here the CDR3 reads CASSTNDMSYEQYF. The CDR3, as DNA: TGTGCCAGTAGTACCAATGACATGTCCTACGAGCAGTACTTC. The chain employs TRBV19 and TRBJ2-7; D gene uncertain. V was shortened by 4 bases and J by 1 base, with 11 bases between the two germline ends. The CDR3 contains 14 residues. CDR1 and CDR2 (germline): LNHDA, SQIVND (reference sequence).

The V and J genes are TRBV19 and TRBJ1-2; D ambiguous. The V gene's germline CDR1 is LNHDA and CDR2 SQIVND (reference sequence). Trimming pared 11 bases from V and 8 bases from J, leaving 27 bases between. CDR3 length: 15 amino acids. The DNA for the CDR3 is TGTGCCGTACGTGCCCCTCTGGGAGTAGAGAGGGGCTACACCTTC. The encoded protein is CAVRAPLGVERGYTF.

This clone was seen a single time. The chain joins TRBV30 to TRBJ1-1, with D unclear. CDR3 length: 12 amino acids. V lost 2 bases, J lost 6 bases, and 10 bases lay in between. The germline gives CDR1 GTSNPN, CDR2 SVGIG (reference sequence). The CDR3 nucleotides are TGTGCCTGGAGTTTTCGGGGAGCTGAAGCTTTCTTT. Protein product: CAWSFRGAEAFF. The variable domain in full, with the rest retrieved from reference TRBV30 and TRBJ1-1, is SQTIHQWPATLVQPVGSPLSLECTVEGTSNPNLYWYRQAAGRGLQLLFYSVGIGQISSEVPQNLSASRPQDRQFILSSKKLLLSDSGFYLCAWSFRGAEAFFGQGTRLTVV.

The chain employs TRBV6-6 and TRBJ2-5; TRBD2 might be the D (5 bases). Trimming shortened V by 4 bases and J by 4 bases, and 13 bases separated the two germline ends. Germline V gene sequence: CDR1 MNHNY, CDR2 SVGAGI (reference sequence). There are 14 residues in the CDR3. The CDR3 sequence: CASSSDSTPETQYF. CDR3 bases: TGTGCCAGCAGTTCGGACTCGACCCCAGAGACCCAGTACTTC.

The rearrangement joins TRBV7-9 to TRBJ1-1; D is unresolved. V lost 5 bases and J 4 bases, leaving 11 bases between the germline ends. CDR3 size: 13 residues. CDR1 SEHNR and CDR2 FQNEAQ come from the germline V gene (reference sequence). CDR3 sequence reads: CASSRRVGTEAFF. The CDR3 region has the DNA TGTGCCAGCAGCCGCCGGGTTGGCACTGAAGCTTTCTTT. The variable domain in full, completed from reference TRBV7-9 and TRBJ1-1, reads DTGVSQNPRHKITKRGQNVTFRCDPISEHNRLYWYRQTLGQGPEFLTYFQNEAQLEKSRLLSDRFSAERPKGSFSTLEIQRTEQGDSAMYLCASSRRVGTEAFFGQGTRLTVV.

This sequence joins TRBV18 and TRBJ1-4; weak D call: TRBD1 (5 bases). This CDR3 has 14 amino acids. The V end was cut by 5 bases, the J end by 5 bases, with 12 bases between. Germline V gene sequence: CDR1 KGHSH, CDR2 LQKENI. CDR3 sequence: CASSIRQTNEKLFF. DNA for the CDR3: TGTGCCAGCTCAATCCGACAGACAAATGAAAAACTGTTTTTT. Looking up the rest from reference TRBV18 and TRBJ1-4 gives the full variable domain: NAGVMQNPRHLVRRRGQEARLRCSPMKGHSHVYWYRQLPEEGLKFMVYLQKENIIDESGMPKERFSAEFPKEGPSILRIQQVVRGDSAAYFCASSIRQTNEKLFFGSGTQLSVL.

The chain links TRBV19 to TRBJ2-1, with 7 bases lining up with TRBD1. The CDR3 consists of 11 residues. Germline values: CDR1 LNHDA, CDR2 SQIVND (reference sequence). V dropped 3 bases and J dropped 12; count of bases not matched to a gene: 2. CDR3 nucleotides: TGTGCCAGTAGTATGGGGACAGCGCAGTTCTTC. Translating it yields CASSMGTAQFF. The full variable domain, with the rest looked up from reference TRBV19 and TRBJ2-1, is DGGITQSPKYLFRKEGQNVTLSCEQNLNHDAMYWYRQDPGQGLRLIYYSQIVNDFQKGDIAEGYSVSREKKESFPLTVTSAQKNPTAFYLCASSMGTAQFFGPGTRLTVL.

The CDR3 here is CASRCWDSQETQYF. The CDR3 DNA is TGTGCAAGTCGCTGTTGGGACAGCCAAGAGACCCAGTACTTC. The genes are TRBV12-2 and TRBJ2-5; TRBD1 was called by the table and not checked on the DNA. TRBV12-2 is given as a pseudogene. The CDR3 totals 14 residues.

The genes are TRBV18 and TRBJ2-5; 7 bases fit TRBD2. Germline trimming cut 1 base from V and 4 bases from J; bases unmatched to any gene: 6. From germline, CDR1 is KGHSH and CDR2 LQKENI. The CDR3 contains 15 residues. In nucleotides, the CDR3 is TGTGCCAGCTCACCACTTGAACTAGCGCGAGAGACCCAGTACTTC. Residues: CASSPLELARETQYF.

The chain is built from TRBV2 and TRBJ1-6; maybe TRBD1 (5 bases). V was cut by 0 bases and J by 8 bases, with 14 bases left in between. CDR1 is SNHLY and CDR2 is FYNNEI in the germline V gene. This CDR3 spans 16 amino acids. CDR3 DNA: TGTGCCAGCAGTGAAGCATTCAGGGACTGGGATTCACCCCTCCACTTT. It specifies CASSEAFRDWDSPLHF.

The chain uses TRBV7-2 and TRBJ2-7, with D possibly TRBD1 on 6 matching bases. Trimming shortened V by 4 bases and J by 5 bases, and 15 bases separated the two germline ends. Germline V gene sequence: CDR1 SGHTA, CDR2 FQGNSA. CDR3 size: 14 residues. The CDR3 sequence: CASSSRDTLHEQYF. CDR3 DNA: TGTGCCAGCAGCTCCCGGGACACTCTCCACGAGCAGTACTTC. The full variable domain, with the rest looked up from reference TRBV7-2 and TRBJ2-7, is GAGVSQSPSNKVTEKGKDVELRCDPISGHTALYWYRQSLGQGLEFLIYFQGNSAPDKSGLPSDRFSAERTGGSVSTLTIQRTQQEDSAVYLCASSSRDTLHEQYFGPGTRLTVT.

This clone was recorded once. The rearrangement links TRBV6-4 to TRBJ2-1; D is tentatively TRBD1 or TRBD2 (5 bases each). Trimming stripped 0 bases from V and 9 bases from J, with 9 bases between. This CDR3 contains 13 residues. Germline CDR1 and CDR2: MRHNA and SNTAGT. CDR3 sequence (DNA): TGTGCCAGCAGTGACTCGAGAGGGGTTGAGCAGTTCTTC. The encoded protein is CASSDSRGVEQFF.

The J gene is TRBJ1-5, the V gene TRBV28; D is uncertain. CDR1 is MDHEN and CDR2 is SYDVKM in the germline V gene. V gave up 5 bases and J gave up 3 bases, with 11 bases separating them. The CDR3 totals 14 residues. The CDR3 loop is CASSATESNQPQHF. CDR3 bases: TGTGCCAGCAGTGCGACGGAGTCCAATCAGCCCCAGCATTTT.

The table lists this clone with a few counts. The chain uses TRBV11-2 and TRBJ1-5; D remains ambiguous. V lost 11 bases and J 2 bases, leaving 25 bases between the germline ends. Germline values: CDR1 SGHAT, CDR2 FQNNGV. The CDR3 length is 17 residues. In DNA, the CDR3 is TGTGCCCGCGGCTCAGGCCGGGGTAGAAGGGGCAATCAGCCCCAGCATTTT. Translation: CARGSGRGRRGNQPQHF.

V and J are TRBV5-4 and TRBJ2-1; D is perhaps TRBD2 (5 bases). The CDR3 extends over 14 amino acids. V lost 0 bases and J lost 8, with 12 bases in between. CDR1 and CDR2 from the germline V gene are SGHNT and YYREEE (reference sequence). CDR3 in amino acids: CASSLVVASDEQFF. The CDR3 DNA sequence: TGTGCCAGCAGCTTGGTAGTAGCGAGTGATGAGCAGTTCTTC.

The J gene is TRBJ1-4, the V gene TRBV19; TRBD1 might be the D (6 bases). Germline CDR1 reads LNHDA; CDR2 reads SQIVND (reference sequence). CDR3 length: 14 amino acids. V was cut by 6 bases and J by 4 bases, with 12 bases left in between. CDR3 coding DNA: TGTGCCAGTAGGTCAGGGGCTGTTAATGAAAAACTGTTTTTT. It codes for CASRSGAVNEKLFF.

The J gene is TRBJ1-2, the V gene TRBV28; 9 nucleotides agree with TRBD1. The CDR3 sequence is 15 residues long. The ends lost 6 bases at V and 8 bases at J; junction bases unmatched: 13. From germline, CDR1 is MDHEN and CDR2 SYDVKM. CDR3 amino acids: CASSFQGQGHGGYTF. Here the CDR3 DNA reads TGTGCCAGCAGCTTCCAAGGACAGGGGCATGGGGGCTACACCTTC.

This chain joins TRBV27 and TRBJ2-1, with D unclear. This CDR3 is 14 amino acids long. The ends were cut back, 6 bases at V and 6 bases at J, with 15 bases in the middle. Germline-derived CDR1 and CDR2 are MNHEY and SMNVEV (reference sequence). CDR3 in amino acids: CASRSVTTANEQFF. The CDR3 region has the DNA TGTGCCAGCAGATCAGTTACCACCGCCAATGAGCAGTTCTTC.